The clone carrying this T cell receptor beta chain was recorded at least ten times. The antigen remains unidentified. From the RT-PCR reads, TCRdb called clonotypes with MiXCR, one entry per CDR3 protein. The table has roughly 710,000 distinct CDR3 sequences, 12% to 15% seen once. This sample was taken from a study of response to subunit inactivated influenza vaccine. Study conclusions and caveats: Every seasonal influenza vaccination brings in few new T cells, the authors suggested.

V lost 7 bases and J 3 bases, leaving 21 bases between the germline ends. In germline, CDR1 is DFQATT, CDR2 SNEGSKA (reference sequence). The CDR3 contains 16 residues. This receptor was obtained from a man aged 45 to 65 who received an inactivated influenza vaccine. Sequencing used PBMCs from blood, obtained 14 to 15 days before vaccination. V is TRBV20-1 and J is TRBJ2-2; either TRBD1 or TRBD2 may supply D (5 bases each). The CDR3 DNA sequence: TGCAGTGGAAGGAGATCAGGACTGGGGGACACCGGGGAGCTGTTTTTT. It translates to CSGRRSGLGDTGELFF.